This T cell receptor (beta chain) was found in a study of T cell repertoires in cytomegalovirus infection. Study-level information: An indication of both CMV infection and matching HLA type came from public TCR beta signatures.

As to this clonotype: Antigen: not known.

The CDR3 consists of 15 residues. CDR1 and CDR2 from the germline V gene are SGHVS and FNYEAQ. The ends lost 7 bases at V and 4 bases at J; junction bases unmatched: 12. TCRdb itself ran the reads through MiXCR, one entry per CDR3 protein. Among over 40,000 distinct CDR3 sequences listed, roughly 18% were seen once. Regarding the study as a whole: Adding up the frequency of public TCR beta families identified people who carried CMV plus the relevant HLA. Dominating the ex vivo response were HLA-C-restricted CMV-specific TCR beta clonotypes.

The material was CD8+ T cells from cultured PBMCs, obtained from culture after CMV antigen stimulation. The chain joins TRBV7-6 to TRBJ1-1, with 7 bases identical to TRBD1. This receptor was taken from a human donor in good health (CMV status not recorded). Some clones in this sample may be carry-over from other donors' samples. The CDR3 bases are TGTGCCAGCACGCACCGGGACAGCGGAGTCACTGAAGCTTTCTTT. Its protein is CASTHRDSGVTEAFF.